The 15 T cell receptor beta chains presented below share a single source sample, sequenced in a study of T-cell memory formation after mild COVID-19. Each CDR3 protein is one row after TCRdb ran MiXCR on the 5' RACE reads. The sample carries around 200,000 distinct CDR3 sequences, under 12% recorded once. Sequencing was done on a sample of PBMCs or a T cell subset sorted from them (not recorded which). These receptors originate from a man aged 18 to 30 who had mild COVID-19 (a few samples of this study predate the infection). Cell type and time point are not known.

The chain combines TRBV28 with TRBJ1-1; no firm D call. CDR3 length: 14 amino acids. V shed 4 bases and J shed 7 bases, with 16 bases lying between them. Germline V CDR1 and CDR2: MDHEN, SYDVKM. The CDR3 region has the DNA TGTGCCAGCAGTTCCACTGATCGGAGGCTTGAAGCTTTCTTT. Translation gives CASSSTDRRLEAFF.

This clonotype has ten or more counts. V gene TRBV7-9 combines with J gene TRBJ1-1; D unresolved. The CDR3 runs 14 residues. Trimming took 5 bases from V and 3 from J, leaving 13 bases between them. The germline V gene has CDR1 SEHNR and CDR2 FQNEAQ (reference sequence). The CDR3 reads CASSPLGLDTEAFF. The CDR3 nucleotides are TGTGCCAGCAGCCCCCTAGGGCTAGACACTGAAGCTTTCTTT.

CDR3 residues: CASSFLSAWRGTEDQYF. CDR3 nucleotides: TGTGCCAGCAGCTTTTTGAGCGCTTGGCGGGGGACTGAGGACCAGTACTTC. This sequence joins TRBV7-9 and TRBJ2-5; 7 bases fit TRBD2. This CDR3 region has 17 residues. V was clipped by 3 bases and J by 10 bases; unmatched bases: 20. Germline values: CDR1 SEHNR, CDR2 FQNEAQ (reference sequence).

V gene TRBV6-6 combines with J gene TRBJ2-7; no reliable D call. This CDR3 has 14 amino acids. Trimming took 10 bases from V and 2 from J, leaving 18 bases between them. The germline V gene encodes CDR1 MNHNY and CDR2 SVGAGI (reference sequence). In DNA, the CDR3 is TGTGCCACGTGGTTCCCGGGCCGTCCCTACGAGCAGTACTTC. The encoded protein is CATWFPGRPYEQYF.

The sample holds a few counts of this clonotype. V gene TRBV29-1 combines with J gene TRBJ2-7, with TRBD1 as a possible D gene (5 bases). V lost 5 bases and J 3 bases, leaving 14 bases between the germline ends. Germline CDR1 SQVTM, CDR2 ANQGSEA. The CDR3 covers 13 residues. This CDR3 is CSVSTGVLYEQYF. The CDR3 DNA sequence: TGCAGCGTTTCTACAGGCGTACTCTACGAGCAGTACTTC.

The chain combines TRBV4-3 with TRBJ2-5; the D gene is possibly TRBD1 (6 bases). This CDR3 has 14 amino acids. Per germline, CDR1 LGHNA and CDR2 YSLEER. V was trimmed by 3 bases and J by 1 base, leaving 9 bases between them. The CDR3 sequence: CASSQGTTQETQYF. Written as DNA, the CDR3 is TGCGCCAGCAGCCAGGGGACAACCCAAGAGACCCAGTACTTC.

J is TRBJ2-2 and V is TRBV7-2; D gene uncertain. The germline V gene encodes CDR1 SGHTA and CDR2 FQGNSA. The CDR3 contains 16 residues. V lost 2 bases and J lost 0, with 10 bases in between. In DNA form, the CDR3 reads TGTGCCAGCAGCTTACTGGGTCTTACGAACACCGGGGAGCTGTTTTTT. Its translation is CASSLLGLTNTGELFF.

V is TRBV7-9 and J is TRBJ1-2; D is uncertain. Between the trimmed V and J ends, which lost 4 bases and 0 bases, there was a span of 9 bases. CDR3 length: 14 amino acids. Germline CDR1 is SEHNR and CDR2 is FQNEAQ (reference sequence). DNA for the CDR3: TGTGCCAGCAGCTCCTCCGGGACTAACTATGGCTACACCTTC. Its translation is CASSSSGTNYGYTF.

The rearrangement links TRBV7-9 to TRBJ1-3, with D uncertain. This CDR3 is built from 16 residues. V was clipped by 2 bases and J by 2 bases, with 13 bases between them. Germline lookup yields CDR1 SEHNR and CDR2 FQNEAQ (reference sequence). CDR3: CASSLYAGSAGNTIYF. In nucleotides, the CDR3 is TGTGCCAGCAGCTTATATGCAGGATCGGCTGGAAACACCATATATTTT.

This chain joins TRBV4-3 and TRBJ1-1; D is undetermined. This CDR3 spans 13 amino acids. Trimming pared 4 bases from V and 4 bases from J, leaving 10 bases between. The germline V gene encodes CDR1 LGHNA and CDR2 YSLEER. The CDR3 reads CASSPQPGTEAFF. The CDR3 DNA reads TGCGCCAGCAGCCCGCAGCCGGGCACTGAAGCTTTCTTT.

The V gene is TRBV15, the J gene TRBJ2-2; no firm D call. CDR1 is LNHNV and CDR2 is YYDKDF in the germline V gene (reference sequence). The CDR3 is made up of 13 amino acids. V was clipped by 3 bases and J by 0 bases, with 2 bases between them. The CDR3 is CATSRANTGELFF. CDR3 sequence (DNA): TGTGCCACCAGCAGGGCGAACACCGGGGAGCTGTTTTTT.

This clonotype was observed a handful of times. The gene calls are TRBV28 and TRBJ2-7; D remains ambiguous. This CDR3 has 12 residues. V shed 7 bases and J shed 4 bases, with 11 bases lying between them. The germline gives CDR1 MDHEN, CDR2 SYDVKM. The CDR3 DNA sequence: TGTGCCAGCATGCAGTCAGTTTACGAGCAGTACTTC. Translated: CASMQSVYEQYF.

This sequence joins TRBV7-3 and TRBJ2-2, with 9 bases matching TRBD2. The CDR3 loop spans 15 amino acids. Germline CDR1 is SGHTA and CDR2 is FQGTGA. Losses at the gene ends were 6 bases for V and 1 base for J; bases not matched to a gene: 3. The CDR3 coding sequence is TGTGCCAGCAGGGAGACTAGCGGGAACACCGGGGAGCTGTTTTTT. Translating gives CASRETSGNTGELFF.

This clonotype was detected many times. This sequence joins TRBV15 and TRBJ2-2; 8 bases are shared with TRBD1. The germline gives CDR1 LNHNV, CDR2 YYDKDF (reference sequence). V trimming: 1 base; J trimming: 1 base; junction bases outside the gene matches: 5. This CDR3 has 17 amino acids. The CDR3: CATSRGGQGRNTGELFF. As DNA, the CDR3 is TGTGCCACCAGCAGAGGAGGACAGGGAAGGAACACCGGGGAGCTGTTTTTT.

The chain combines TRBV4-3 with TRBJ1-2; D unresolved. The CDR3 sequence is 14 residues long. Germline CDR1 LGHNA, CDR2 YSLEER. Trimming took off 0 bases at V and 2 bases at J, with 7 bases between the two ends. The CDR3 sequence: CASSQDFRNYGYTF. As DNA, the CDR3 is TGCGCCAGCAGCCAAGATTTCAGGAACTATGGCTACACCTTC.